This TCR beta chain stems from a study of regulatory T cells in long-lasting Graves disease. General study findings and limits: Because few samples were included, accuracy may have been lower.

Time point given: persistent/refractory GD, antithyroid drugs over 5 years with positive TRAb. PBMCs were the source of the RNA used for TCR sequencing. This clonotype appeared once. Its antigen remains unidentified. Library construction for TCR beta used iRepertoire HTBI primers and Arm-PCR of CDR3 regions. Each CDR3 protein is one row after TCRdb ran MiXCR on the multiplex PCR reads. The data contain roughly 400,000 distinct CDR3 sequences, around 20% of them singletons. This specimen was peripheral blood mononuclear cells (PBMCs), taken when the disease was refractory, from a patient treated with antithyroid drugs. The sequence was collected from a female donor with Graves disease.

The CDR3 reads CAWTPSALSYEQYF. For the CDR3, the DNA is TGTGCCTGGACGCCTAGTGCGTTATCCTACGAGCAGTACTTC. The chain recombines TRBV7-2 with TRBJ2-7; D is undetermined. This CDR3 is built from 14 residues. Germline-derived CDR1 and CDR2 are SGHTA and FQGNSA. Trimming removed 11 bases at V and 1 base at J, with 18 bases between.